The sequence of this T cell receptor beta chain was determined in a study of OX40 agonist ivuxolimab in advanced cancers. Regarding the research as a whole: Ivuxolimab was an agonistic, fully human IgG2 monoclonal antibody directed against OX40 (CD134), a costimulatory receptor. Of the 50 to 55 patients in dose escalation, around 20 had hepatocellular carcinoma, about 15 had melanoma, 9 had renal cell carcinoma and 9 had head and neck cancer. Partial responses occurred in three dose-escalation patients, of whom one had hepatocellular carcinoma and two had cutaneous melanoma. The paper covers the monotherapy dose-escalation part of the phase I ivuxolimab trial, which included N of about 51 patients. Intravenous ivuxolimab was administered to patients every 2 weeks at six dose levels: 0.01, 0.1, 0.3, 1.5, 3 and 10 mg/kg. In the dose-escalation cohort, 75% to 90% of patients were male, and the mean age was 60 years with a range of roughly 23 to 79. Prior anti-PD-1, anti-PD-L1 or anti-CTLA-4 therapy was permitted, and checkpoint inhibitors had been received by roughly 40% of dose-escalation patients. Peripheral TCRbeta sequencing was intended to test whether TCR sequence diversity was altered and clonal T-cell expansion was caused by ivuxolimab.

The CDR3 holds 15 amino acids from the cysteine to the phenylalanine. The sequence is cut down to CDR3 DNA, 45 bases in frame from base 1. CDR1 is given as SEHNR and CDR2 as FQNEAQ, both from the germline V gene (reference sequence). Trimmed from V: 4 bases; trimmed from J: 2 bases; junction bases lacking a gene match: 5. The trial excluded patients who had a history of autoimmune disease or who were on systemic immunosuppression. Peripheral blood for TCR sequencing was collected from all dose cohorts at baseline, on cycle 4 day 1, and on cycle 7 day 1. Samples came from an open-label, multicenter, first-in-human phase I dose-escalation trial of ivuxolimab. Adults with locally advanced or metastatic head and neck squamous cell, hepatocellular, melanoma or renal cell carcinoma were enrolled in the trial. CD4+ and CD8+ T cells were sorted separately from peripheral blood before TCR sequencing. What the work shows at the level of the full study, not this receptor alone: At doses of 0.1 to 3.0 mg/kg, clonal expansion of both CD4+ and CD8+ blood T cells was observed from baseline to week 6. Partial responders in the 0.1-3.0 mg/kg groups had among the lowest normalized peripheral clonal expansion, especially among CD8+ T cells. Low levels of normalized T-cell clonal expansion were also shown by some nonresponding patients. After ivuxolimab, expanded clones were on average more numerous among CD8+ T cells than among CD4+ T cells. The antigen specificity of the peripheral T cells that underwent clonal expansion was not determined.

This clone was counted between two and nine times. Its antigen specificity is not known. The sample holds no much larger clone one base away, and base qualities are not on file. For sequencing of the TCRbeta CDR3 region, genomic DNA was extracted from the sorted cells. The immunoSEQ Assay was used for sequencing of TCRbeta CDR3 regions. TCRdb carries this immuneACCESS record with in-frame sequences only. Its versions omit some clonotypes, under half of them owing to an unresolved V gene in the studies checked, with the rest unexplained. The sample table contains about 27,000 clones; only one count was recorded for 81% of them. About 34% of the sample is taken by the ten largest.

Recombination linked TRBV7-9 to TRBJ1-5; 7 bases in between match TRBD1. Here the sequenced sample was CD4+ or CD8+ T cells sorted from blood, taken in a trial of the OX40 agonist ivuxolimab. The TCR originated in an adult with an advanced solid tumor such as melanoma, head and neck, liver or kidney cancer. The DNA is TGTGCCAGCAGCTCTGACAGGGAGCGCAATCAGCCCCAGCATTTT. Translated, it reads CASSSDRERNQPQHF.